This TCR beta chain was retrieved from a study of post-analysis software for immune sequencing data. Study details: The disease courses spanned relapsing-remitting, secondary progressive and progressive-relapsing forms of multiple sclerosis.

Trimming took 2 bases from V and 5 from J, leaving 12 bases between them. Germline values: CDR1 SGHDT, CDR2 YYEEEE. The CDR3 loop spans 14 amino acids. General study results and limits: With TRBV5-6, TRBV5-1 and TRBV20-1 included, several TRBV segments were more frequent in patients than in controls. Compared against controls, patients with multiple sclerosis displayed significantly lower normalized Chao1 diversity. Pronounced co-clustering by F measure was evident among identically batched samples.

Unique molecular identifiers were carried by the TCR beta cDNA libraries. With roughly 0.9 to 10 million T cells as the source, a few hundred thousand cDNA molecules resulted. TCRdb re-called the PCR reads through MiXCR, storing one row per CDR3 protein. The top ten hold under 7% of the sample, which has roughly 540,000 distinct CDR3 sequences, about a third seen once. The sample holds one count of this clonotype. What it binds is unknown. Sequencing was done on a sample of blood. This clonotype was sampled from a girl under 18 with multiple sclerosis. This chain uses TRBV5-6 with TRBJ2-3; D is perhaps TRBD2 (5 bases). The CDR3 bases are TGTGCCAGCAGCTTTCGGACTCGCCTAGATACGCAGTATTTT. Protein: CASSFRTRLDTQYF.